These 11 T cell receptor beta chains were sequenced from one sample in a study of molecular identifiers for immune sequencing clone quantification. TCRdb used MiXCR to reprocess the PCR reads, holding one entry per CDR3 protein. The sample contains approximately 500,000 distinct CDR3 sequences, roughly 26% of which appear only once. Sequences were obtained from naive CD8+ T cells from blood, with Jurkat cell RNA spiked in. This sample's subset: FACS-sorted CD8+CD4-CCR7+CD45RA+ naive T cells. These receptors were taken from a human donor in good health. Some libraries in this study had Jurkat cell RNA spiked in.

Here the CDR3 reads CATSERTGGYSDTQYF. The CDR3 bases are TGTGCCACCAGTGAGCGGACAGGGGGATACTCAGATACGCAGTATTTT. The chain uses TRBV24-1 and TRBJ2-3, with 10 bases aligning to TRBD1. The CDR3 contains 16 residues. V shed 4 bases and J 4 bases; nucleotides not matched to a gene: 7. In germline, CDR1 is KGHDR, CDR2 SFDVKD.

This clonotype was observed a handful of times. The J gene is TRBJ2-2, the V gene TRBV4-2, with D unresolved. The length of the CDR3 is 14 residues. Germline V gives CDR1 LGHNA, CDR2 YNFKEQ. Trimming pared 0 bases from V and 7 bases from J, leaving 9 bases between. The CDR3 coding sequence is TGTGCCAGCAGCCAAGATTGGTGGGTCGGGGAGCTGTTTTTT. Its translation: CASSQDWWVGELFF.

The J gene is TRBJ2-7, the V gene TRBV2; 7 positions match TRBD2. Germline CDR1 SNHLY, CDR2 FYNNEI. The CDR3 extends over 14 amino acids. The V segment lost 3 bases and the J segment 0 bases; nucleotides outside the gene matches: 2. This CDR3 reads CASSDGGSSYEQYF. In DNA, the CDR3 is TGTGCCAGCAGTGACGGGGGGAGCTCCTACGAGCAGTACTTC.

This clonotype was detected a few times. V usage is TRBV4-1 and J usage is TRBJ2-7; D is perhaps TRBD1 (5 bases). Trimming removed 4 bases at V and 6 bases at J, with 16 bases between. CDR1 and CDR2 from the germline V gene are MGHRA and YSYEKL. This CDR3 region has 14 residues. CDR3 sequence: CASSPKTQGFEQYF. In DNA form, the CDR3 reads TGCGCCAGCAGCCCGAAAACCCAGGGTTTCGAGCAGTACTTC.

This clonotype was picked up many times. This chain joins TRBV7-9 and TRBJ2-7; 13 nucleotides line up with TRBD2. The CDR3 runs 15 residues. The germline CDR1 and CDR2 sequences are SEHNR and FQNEAQ (reference sequence). V shed 6 bases and J 5 bases; nucleotides not matched to a gene: 7. CDR3 in amino acids: CASSRRTSGGHEQYF. CDR3 bases: TGTGCCAGCAGTCGAAGGACTAGCGGGGGCCACGAGCAGTACTTC. The variable domain in full, completed from reference TRBV7-9 and TRBJ2-7, reads DTGVSQNPRHKITKRGQNVTFRCDPISEHNRLYWYRQTLGQGPEFLTYFQNEAQLEKSRLLSDRFSAERPKGSFSTLEIQRTEQGDSAMYLCASSRRTSGGHEQYFGPGTRLTVT.

This clonotype was counted many times. V usage is TRBV6-1 and J usage is TRBJ2-7; TRBD1 is a possible D gene (6 bases). V lost 5 bases and J 4 bases, leaving 18 bases between the germline ends. From germline, CDR1 is MNHNS and CDR2 SASEGT. The CDR3 is 15 residues long. As DNA, the CDR3 is TGTGCCAGCAGTACACAGGGTTTCCCGTCTTACGAGCAGTACTTC. It specifies CASSTQGFPSYEQYF.

V is TRBV5-4 and J is TRBJ2-3; 7 bases fit TRBD1. The V gene's germline CDR1 is SGHNT and CDR2 YYREEE (reference sequence). The CDR3 loop spans 16 amino acids. The V and J ends lost 2 bases and 2 bases, in that order; junction bases with no gene match: 8. The CDR3 DNA sequence: TGTGCCAGCAGCTTCTCCGGGACAGATATCACAGATACGCAGTATTTT. Translated, it gives CASSFSGTDITDTQYF.

A single count supports this clonotype. A much larger clonotype is one base distant, so this may be a read error. CDR3 region: CATSPRGQASGEAFF. CDR3 in DNA: TGTGCCACCAGTCCCCGGGGACAGGCCTCTGGTGAAGCTTTCTTT. The chain employs TRBV6-2 or TRBV6-3 and TRBJ1-1, with 8 bases identical to TRBD1. Germline CDR1 and CDR2: MNHEY and SVGEGT. This CDR3 is 15 amino acids long.

The V and J genes are TRBV19 and TRBJ1-5; maybe TRBD1 (6 bases). Germline lookup yields CDR1 LNHDA and CDR2 SQIVND (reference sequence). The V gene lost 2 bases and the J gene lost 4 bases, with 12 bases spanning the gap. The CDR3 extends over 15 amino acids. The CDR3 nucleotides read TGTGCCAGTAGTATATCAGGGGCTCAAAATCAGCCCCAGCATTTT. This encodes CASSISGAQNQPQHF.

In its sample, this clonotype was seen a few times. The gene calls are TRBV3-1 and TRBJ1-2; the match to TRBD1 covers 7 bases. The CDR3 length is 12 residues. Per germline, CDR1 LGHDT and CDR2 YNNKEL (reference sequence). J gave up 13 bases and V 3 bases, and 8 bases lay outside the gene matches. CDR3 amino acids: CASSQAPQGSTF. The CDR3 DNA reads TGTGCCAGCAGCCAGGCTCCACAGGGGAGCACCTTC. Based on the CDR3 plus reference TRBV3-1 and TRBJ1-2, the full variable domain is DTAVSQTPKYLVTQMGNDKSIKCEQNLGHDTMYWYKQDSKKFLKIMFSYNNKELIINETVPNRFSPKSPDKAHLNLHINSLELGDSAVYFCASSQAPQGSTFGSGTRLTVV.

Comment on this clonotype: This likely comes from a read error, as the CDR3 has no conserved phenylalanine or tryptophan at its end. This rearrangement joins TRBV12-3 or TRBV12-4 to TRBJ2-3, with unresolved D. Trimming cost V 2 bases and J 4 bases, with 7 bases left between them. The CDR3 totals 13 residues. In DNA, the CDR3 is TGTGCCAGCAGTTTAATTGGGGCAGATACGCAGTATTCT. Translating it yields CASSLIGADTQYS.